This entry lists 26 T cell receptor beta chains sequenced from one sample in a study of shared clonotypes between healthy human individuals. The naive CD8 population came from CD45RO-negative cells selected for CCR7, without terminally differentiated effector memory CD45RA+ cells. The data were produced by immunoSEQ multiplex PCR, yet TCRdb's version contains in-frame clones alone and is incomplete. The sample lists roughly 2.1 million clones, 93% occurring once. The sequenced material came from naive CD8+ T cells from PBMCs. These receptor sequences come from a man between 18 and 35 years old in good health. Some clones in this sample may be carry-over from other donors' samples.

This clone was seen only once. The CDR3, as DNA: TGTGCCAGCAGCCAAGCTCTCCCCCGCACAGATACGCAGTATTTT. This gives the protein CASSQALPRTDTQYF. The J gene is TRBJ2-3, the V gene TRBV28; the D is unclear. V dropped 6 bases and J dropped 1 base, with 14 bases sitting between them. CDR3 length: 15 residues. Germline V gene sequence: CDR1 MDHEN, CDR2 SYDVKM.

Note on this clone: Different DNA sequences within this sample yield the same CDR3. This chain joins TRBV5-1 and TRBJ2-3; D possibly matches TRBD1 or TRBD2 (5 bases each). This CDR3 has 15 amino acids. Trimming stripped 0 bases from V and 0 bases from J, with 8 bases between. The germline V gene encodes CDR1 SGHRS and CDR2 YFSETQ. The CDR3 DNA follows: TGCGCCAGCAGCTTGGACAGGACTAGCACAGATACGCAGTATTTT. Protein product: CASSLDRTSTDTQYF.

This chain connects TRBV6-5 to TRBJ1-1; a possible D gene is TRBD1 (5 bases). Trimming removed 5 bases at V and 5 bases at J, with 15 bases between. The V gene's germline CDR1 is MNHEY and CDR2 SVGAGI. This CDR3 spans 14 amino acids. The DNA for the CDR3 is TGTGCCAGCAGTCCGACGACTTGGGGGACTGAAGCTTTCTTT. Its protein product is CASSPTTWGTEAFF.

The table lists this clone with a few counts. The rearrangement uses TRBV2 and TRBJ1-1, with unresolved D. V was pared by 8 bases and J by 3 bases, with 7 bases between. The CDR3 has 11 residues. Germline values: CDR1 SNHLY, CDR2 FYNNEI. The chain's CDR3 is CASERDTEAFF. DNA for the CDR3: TGTGCCAGCGAACGGGACACTGAAGCTTTCTTT.

This clone was observed once. DNA of the CDR3: TGTGCCAGCAGCTTGATCCCGGGGGAGCAGTACTTC. Protein product: CASSLIPGEQYF. The V gene is TRBV5-6, the J gene TRBJ2-7; possible D gene TRBD2, 5 bases. There are 12 residues in the CDR3. Trimming took 1 base from V and 7 from J, leaving 9 bases between them. Germline CDR1 SGHDT, CDR2 YYEEEE.

Here the CDR3 reads CAISERGGWSQENEQFF. The CDR3 DNA follows: TGTGCCATCAGTGAGAGGGGTGGGTGGAGCCAAGAGAATGAGCAGTTCTTC. The chain joins TRBV10-3 to TRBJ2-1; a possible D gene is TRBD1 (5 bases). Germline CDR1 and CDR2: ENHRY and SYGVKD. The CDR3 runs to 17 residues. Trimming pared 2 bases from V and 7 bases from J, leaving 21 bases between.

CDR3 sequence reads: CARSAEWTVFSNQPQHF. As DNA, the CDR3 is TGTGCCAGAAGCGCCGAATGGACAGTATTTAGCAATCAGCCCCAGCATTTT. The chain combines TRBV5-3 with TRBJ1-5; maybe TRBD1 (6 bases). TRBV5-3 is assigned to the ORF class and has an uncertain function. CDR3 size: 17 residues. The V and J ends lost 4 bases and 0 bases respectively, with 17 bases between them.

The chain links TRBV4-1 to TRBJ1-1; 9 positions agree with TRBD1. This CDR3 has 14 amino acids. Losses at the gene ends were 4 bases for V and 5 bases for J; bases not matched to a gene: 5. Germline CDR1 reads MGHRA; CDR2 reads YSYEKL. The CDR3 here is CASSRVDRGTEAFF. The CDR3 nucleotides are TGCGCCAGCAGCCGAGTGGACAGGGGAACTGAAGCTTTCTTT.

The genes are TRBV6-1 and TRBJ1-2, with D tentatively TRBD1 (6 bases). V lost 6 bases to trimming and J lost 5 bases, with 13 bases between them. The CDR3 totals 13 residues. Per the germline V gene, CDR1 is MNHNS and CDR2 is SASEGT. CDR3 DNA: TGTGCCAGCAGCCCAAGGGGGGTTTATGGCTACACCTTC. Translating it yields CASSPRGVYGYTF.

This chain uses TRBV7-9 with TRBJ2-1, with a possible D match to TRBD2 (6 bases). The CDR3 has 17 residues. From germline, CDR1 is SEHNR and CDR2 FQNEAQ (reference sequence). The V end was cut by 3 bases, the J end by 5 bases, with 20 bases between. For the CDR3, the DNA is TGTGCCAGCAGCTTTGCGGCAGGAGGGTTGAAAGACAATGAGCAGTTCTTC. This sequence encodes CASSFAAGGLKDNEQFF.

The chain couples TRBV7-3 to TRBJ2-3; TRBD1 agrees at 8 bases. Germline lookup yields CDR1 SGHTA and CDR2 FQGTGA. V lost 3 bases and J lost 8; bases outside the gene matches: 4. The CDR3 length is 13 residues. DNA of the CDR3: TGTGCCAGCAGCTTGGACAGGGATGGTACGCAGTATTTT. This gives the protein CASSLDRDGTQYF.

The chain has TRBV9 and TRBJ2-1, with TRBD2 matching over 10 bases. From germline, CDR1 is SGDLS and CDR2 YYNGEE. After removal of 2 bases from V and 8 bases from J, the junction contained 4 bases not matched to a gene. This CDR3 region has 14 residues. CDR3 DNA sequence: TGTGCCAGCAGCGTTAGACTAGCGGGCTATGAGCAGTTCTTC. Protein product: CASSVRLAGYEQFF.

This chain links TRBV4-1 with TRBJ1-3; D may be TRBD1 (5 bases). Trimming pared 0 bases from V and 4 bases from J, leaving 13 bases between. Germline lookup yields CDR1 MGHRA and CDR2 YSYEKL. The CDR3 runs to 16 residues. The CDR3 loop is CASSQDPAGKGNTIYF. The DNA of the CDR3 is TGCGCCAGCAGCCAAGATCCAGCAGGGAAGGGAAACACCATATATTTT.

The chain combines TRBV4-2 with TRBJ2-7, with 8 bases lining up with TRBD1. Germline CDR1 LGHNA, CDR2 YNFKEQ. The length of the CDR3 is 15 residues. V was pared by 3 bases and J by 3 bases, with 7 bases of the junction left unmatched. The CDR3 sequence: CASSQGTGQVYEQYF. DNA of the CDR3: TGTGCCAGCAGCCAGGGAACGGGACAGGTCTACGAGCAGTACTTC.

The DNA of the CDR3 is TGTGCCAGCAGTGGCCCCCGGGCAGGGGGCATAGGTGGCTACACCTTC. This translates into CASSGPRAGGIGGYTF. The chain couples TRBV25-1 to TRBJ1-2; 8 bases map to TRBD1. The CDR3 is 16 amino acids. The trim removed 4 bases at V and 7 bases at J, leaving 14 bases unmatched. Germline CDR1 reads MGHDK; CDR2 reads SYGVNS.

Regarding this clone: The same CDR3 is also encoded by other DNA sequences in this sample. This chain links TRBV28 with TRBJ2-5; either TRBD1 or TRBD2 may supply D (5 bases each). Trimming left V 3 bases short and J 5 bases short, with 10 bases between. The CDR3 consists of 13 residues. In germline, CDR1 is MDHEN, CDR2 SYDVKM. In DNA form, the CDR3 reads TGTGCCAGCAGTTTGAGGGGTATGGAGACCCAGTACTTC. It codes for CASSLRGMETQYF. The full variable domain, in which reference TRBV28 and TRBJ2-5 provide the parts outside the CDR3, is DVKVTQSSRYLVKRTGEKVFLECVQDMDHENMFWYRQDPGLGLRLIYFSYDVKMKEKGDIPEGYSVSREKKERFSLILESASTNQTSMYLCASSLRGMETQYFGPGTRLLVL.

The chain has TRBV19 and TRBJ1-5, with D maybe TRBD1 (6 bases). Germline lookup yields CDR1 LNHDA and CDR2 SQIVND (reference sequence). Trimming took 0 bases from V and 2 from J, leaving 20 bases between them. This CDR3 comprises 19 residues. CDR3 sequence: CASSIDRQAGARGNQPQHF. In DNA, the CDR3 is TGTGCCAGTAGTATAGATCGACAGGCCGGAGCGAGGGGCAATCAGCCCCAGCATTTT. Drawing the rest from reference TRBV19 and TRBJ1-5, the complete variable domain is DGGITQSPKYLFRKEGQNVTLSCEQNLNHDAMYWYRQDPGQGLRLIYYSQIVNDFQKGDIAEGYSVSREKKESFPLTVTSAQKNPTAFYLCASSIDRQAGARGNQPQHFGDGTRLSIL.

This sequence joins TRBV9 and TRBJ2-7; D remains ambiguous. The CDR3 spans 14 residues. Germline V lookup: CDR1 SGDLS, CDR2 YYNGEE. Trimming pared 3 bases from V and 1 base from J, leaving 11 bases between. For the CDR3, the DNA is TGTGCCAGCAGCGGCGCCGCGGATTCCTACGAGCAGTACTTC. Its translation is CASSGAADSYEQYF.

The chain has TRBV9 and TRBJ2-5, with 8 bases aligning to TRBD2. V shed 2 bases and J 3 bases; nucleotides not matched to a gene: 3. Germline V gene data show CDR1 as SGDLS and CDR2 as YYNGEE. This CDR3 contains 14 residues. The CDR3 DNA is TGTGCCAGCAGCGTTAGCGGGATGAAAGAGACCCAGTACTTC. As protein: CASSVSGMKETQYF.

The J gene is TRBJ2-3, the V gene TRBV12-5; possibly TRBD1 for D (6 bases). With 4 bases removed from V and 0 bases from J, the gap between germline ends came to 14 bases. Germline CDR1 LGHNT, CDR2 FRNRAP. The CDR3 covers 16 residues. The CDR3 reads CASGSGTQTSTDTQYF. CDR3 in DNA: TGTGCTAGTGGTTCCGGGACACAGACTAGCACAGATACGCAGTATTTT.

This clone was seen only once. This same CDR3 is encoded by further DNA sequences in the sample. The chain recombines TRBV2 with TRBJ2-1; 8 positions agree with TRBD2. Germline CDR1 and CDR2: SNHLY and FYNNEI. This CDR3 contains 15 residues. The J segment lost 0 bases and the V segment lost 8 bases, leaving 6 bases of the junction unmatched. The CDR3 DNA sequence: TGTGCCAGCGGTGCAAGCGGGAGCTCCTACAATGAGCAGTTCTTC. This translates into CASGASGSSYNEQFF.

The V gene is TRBV19, the J gene TRBJ2-2; D is uncertain. The germline V gene encodes CDR1 LNHDA and CDR2 SQIVND (reference sequence). The CDR3 extends over 11 amino acids. Trimming removed 7 bases at V and 8 bases at J, with 8 bases between. DNA for the CDR3: TGTGCCAGTACCACCCTGGGGGAGCTGTTTTTT. Residues: CASTTLGELFF.

The V and J genes are TRBV4-1 and TRBJ2-5, with D hard to call. The CDR3 totals 13 residues. The V end was cut by 1 base, the J end by 11 bases, with 14 bases between. CDR1 and CDR2 (germline): MGHRA, YSYEKL. This CDR3 reads CASSQGDTKKQYF. CDR3 nucleotide sequence: TGCGCCAGCAGCCAAGGGGATACCAAAAAGCAGTACTTC.

This clone was observed a single time. V usage is TRBV7-9 and J usage is TRBJ2-4, with D possibly being TRBD2 (7 bases). Per the germline V gene, CDR1 is SEHNR and CDR2 is FQNEAQ (reference sequence). Trimming pared 5 bases from V and 1 base from J, leaving 18 bases between. There are 17 residues in the CDR3. The CDR3 DNA reads as TGTGCCAGCAGCGCCCGAGGGGGGGGCAGCGCCAAAAACATTCAGTACTTC. This codes for CASSARGGGSAKNIQYF.

The table lists this clone with a count of one. The gene calls are TRBV5-1 and TRBJ2-5, with 8 bases matching TRBD1. The trim removed 0 bases at V and 4 bases at J, leaving 5 bases unmatched. The germline V gene has CDR1 SGHRS and CDR2 YFSETQ. The CDR3 length is 15 residues. CDR3 region: CASSLGTGGAETQYF. CDR3 DNA: TGCGCCAGCAGCTTGGGTACAGGGGGTGCAGAGACCCAGTACTTC.

The chain has TRBV7-9 and TRBJ2-1, with TRBD2 identical over 10 bases. The germline V gene encodes CDR1 SEHNR and CDR2 FQNEAQ (reference sequence). Losses at the gene ends were 6 bases for V and 5 bases for J; bases not matched to a gene: 13. This CDR3 spans 17 amino acids. The CDR3 sequence: CASRLGASGSRHNEQFF. The CDR3 DNA reads TGTGCCAGCAGACTTGGGGCTAGCGGGAGCAGACACAATGAGCAGTTCTTC.